This note documents a single T cell receptor (beta chain) sequence. Its antigen is undetermined. This specimen comes from a study of OX40 agonist ivuxolimab in advanced cancers. Study-level background: Prior anti-PD-1, anti-PD-L1 or anti-CTLA-4 therapy was allowed; 40% to 50% had some. Broader study findings: CD4+ and CD8+ blood T cells expanded clonally by week 6 at 0.1 to 3.0 mg/kg. Expanded clones tended on average to be more numerous among CD8+ T cells than CD4+.

V was pared by 4 bases and J by 1 base, with 4 bases between. The CDR3 extends over 11 amino acids. Germline-derived CDR1 and CDR2 are DFQATT and SNEGSKA (reference sequence). Sequencing used immunoSEQ multiplex PCR; TCRdb keeps in-frame clones, though not all of them. This sample carries 65,000 to 85,000 clones, over 80% of them seen once, and the ten largest clones take 1.5% to 2%. This receptor was taken from an adult with an advanced solid tumor such as melanoma, head and neck, liver or kidney cancer. Sequences were derived from CD4+ or CD8+ T cells sorted from blood, sampled in a trial of the OX40 agonist ivuxolimab. V gene TRBV20-1 combines with J gene TRBJ1-1; D gene ambiguous. In DNA, the CDR3 is TGCAGTGCTATCCGGAACACTGAAGCTTTCTTT. Protein: CSAIRNTEAFF.